Here is one T cell receptor beta chain with its context. The record originates from a study of blood T cell repertoires in COVID-19. Repertoires were generated with immunoSEQ multiplex PCR, while TCRdb's copy carries only in-frame clones and drops some. The data show 250,000 to 400,000 clones, with approximately 88% seen just once and about 1.5% held by the top ten. Sequencing was carried out using peripheral blood. The sequence was obtained from a woman between 25 and 40 years old with COVID-19, enrolled during active disease.

CDR3 nucleotide sequence: TGTGCCAGCAGCCCCCGGGGGACTAGCGGGGGGGCCGAGCAGTACTTC. Translating it yields CASSPRGTSGGAEQYF. The chain combines TRBV9 with TRBJ2-7; 16 bases fit TRBD2. This CDR3 is 16 amino acids long. The V segment lost 4 bases and the J segment 6 bases; nucleotides outside the gene matches: 7. Per the germline V gene, CDR1 is SGDLS and CDR2 is YYNGEE. The full variable domain, with the rest looked up from reference TRBV9 and TRBJ2-7, is DSGVTQTPKHLITATGQRVTLRCSPRSGDLSVYWYQQSLDQGLQFLIQYYNGEERAKGNILERFSAQQFPDLHSELNLSSLELGDSALYFCASSPRGTSGGAEQYFGPGTRLTVT.